What follows is one T cell receptor (beta chain) and its context. Its specificity is not known. Germline lookup yields CDR1 MNHEY and CDR2 SMNVEV (reference sequence). V shed 0 bases and J shed 3 bases, with 12 bases lying between them. This CDR3 has 15 residues. TCRdb fed the RT-PCR reads into MiXCR, producing one record per CDR3 protein. The repertoire has approximately 500,000 distinct CDR3 sequences, around a quarter of them found once; the top ten carry 2.5% to 3%. The record originates from a study of response to subunit inactivated influenza vaccine. Whole-study findings and limits: The authors put forward the suggestion that each seasonal influenza vaccination may bring in only a limited number of new T cells.

The sample also formed part of further work on T cells expressing NK-cell markers. This second study says: For TCR beta, cDNA was produced by 5'RACE template switching with UMIs. Eight donors were sequenced, seven testing HCMV-seropositive and one testing seronegative.

The specimen comprised CD4+ T cells sorted from PBMCs, sampled 11 to 12 days after vaccination. The TCR originated in a man between 45 and 60 years old who received an inactivated influenza vaccine. The genes are TRBV27 and TRBJ2-7; D not certain. CDR3 coding DNA: TGTGCCAGCAGTTTATCCGGTTATCCTGTCTACGAGCAGTACTTC. Translated, it gives CASSLSGYPVYEQYF.